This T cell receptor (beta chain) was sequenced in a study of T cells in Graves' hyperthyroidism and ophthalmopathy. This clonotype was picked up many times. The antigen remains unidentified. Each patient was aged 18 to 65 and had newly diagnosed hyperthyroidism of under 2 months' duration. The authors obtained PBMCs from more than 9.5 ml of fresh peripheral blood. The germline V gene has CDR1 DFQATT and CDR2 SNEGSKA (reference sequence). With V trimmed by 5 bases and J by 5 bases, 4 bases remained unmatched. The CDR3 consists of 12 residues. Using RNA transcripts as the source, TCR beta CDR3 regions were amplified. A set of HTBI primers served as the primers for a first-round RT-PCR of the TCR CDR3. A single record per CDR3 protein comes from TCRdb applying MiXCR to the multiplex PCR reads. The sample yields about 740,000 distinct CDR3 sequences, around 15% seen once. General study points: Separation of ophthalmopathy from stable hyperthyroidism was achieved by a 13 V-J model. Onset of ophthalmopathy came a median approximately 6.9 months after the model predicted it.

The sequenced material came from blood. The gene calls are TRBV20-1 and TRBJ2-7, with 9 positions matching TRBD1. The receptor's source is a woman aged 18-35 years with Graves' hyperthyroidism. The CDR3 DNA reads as TGCAGTGCTGCTCGGGACAGGGACGAGCAGTACTTC. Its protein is CSAARDRDEQYF.